This T cell receptor beta chain was sequenced during a study of tumor-infiltrating lymphocytes in primary liver carcinoma. Turning to this clonotype: Compared with germline, one end of the junction differs, possibly owing to a read error.

For each extraction, RNA and DNA were obtained together from roughly 20-30 mg of unsorted bulk tissue. Patients showed chronic HBV infection and an absence of prior treatment. Synthesis of TCR beta cDNA was carried out from approximately 0.55 ug total RNA with a constant-region primer. Three nested multiplex PCR rounds of slightly modified ARM-PCR generated TCR beta libraries. PCR rounds one and two used TRBV1-TRBV30 forward primers with a C-beta reverse primer for approximately 10 cycles each. TCRdb redid the calling of the multiplex PCR reads with MiXCR, one entry per CDR3 protein. This table has fewer than 250,000 distinct CDR3 sequences, around 85% appearing once. The CDR3 spans 15 residues. The germline V gene has CDR1 LGHNA and CDR2 YNFKEQ.

The genes are TRBV4-2 and TRBJ2-2; D is possibly TRBD1 or TRBD2 (5 bases each). Sequences were obtained from tumor tissue from primary liver carcinoma. The receptor was derived from a man aged 35 to 55 with primary liver carcinoma and hepatitis B virus infection. In DNA, the CDR3 is TGTGCCAGCAGCCAAACCCGGGGCATAACCGGGGAGATGTTTTTT. It specifies CASSQTRGITGEMFF.